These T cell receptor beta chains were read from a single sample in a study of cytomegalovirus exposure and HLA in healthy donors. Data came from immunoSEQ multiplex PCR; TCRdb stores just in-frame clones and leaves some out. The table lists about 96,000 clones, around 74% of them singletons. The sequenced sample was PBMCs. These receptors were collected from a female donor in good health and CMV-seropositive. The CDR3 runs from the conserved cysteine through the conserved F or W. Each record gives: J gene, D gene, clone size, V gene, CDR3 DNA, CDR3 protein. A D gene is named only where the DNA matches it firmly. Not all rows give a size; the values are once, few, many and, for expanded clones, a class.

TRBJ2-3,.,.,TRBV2,TGTGCCAGCAGTGAGCCTAGGGGTGGAGATACGCAGTATTTT,CASSEPRGGDTQYF
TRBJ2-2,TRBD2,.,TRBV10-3,TGTGCCATCAGTGACAGCGGGAGGACCACCGGGGAGCTGTTTTTT,CAISDSGRTTGELFF
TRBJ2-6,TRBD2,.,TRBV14,TGTGCCAGCAGCCGCCGGACTAGCGGGAGGGCCAGCTCTGGGGCCAACGTCCTGACTTTC,CASSRRTSGRASSGANVLTF
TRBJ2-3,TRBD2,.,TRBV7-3,TGTGCCAGCAGCTCCGGGACTAGCAGGGATACGCAGTATTTT,CASSSGTSRDTQYF
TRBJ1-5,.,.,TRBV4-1,TGCGCCAGCAGCCAAGCAGGGAATCGCAATCAGCCCCAGCATTTT,CASSQAGNRNQPQHF
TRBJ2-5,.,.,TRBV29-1,TGCAGCGTTGAGTTAAACAGCCGGACCCAGTACTTC,CSVELNSRTQYF
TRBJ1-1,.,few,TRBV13,TGTGCCAGCAGCTTAAGGGGTAGTAGGGAAACTGAAGCTTTCTTT,CASSLRGSRETEAFF
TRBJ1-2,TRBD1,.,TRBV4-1,TGCGCCAGCAGCCAAGTGGGGACAGGGGCTCCCTTAGGGGGCTACACCTTC,CASSQVGTGAPLGGYTF
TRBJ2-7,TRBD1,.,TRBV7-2,TGTGCCAGCAGCCCCCAAGACAGGGGGAGCTCCTACGAGCAGTACTTC,CASSPQDRGSSYEQYF
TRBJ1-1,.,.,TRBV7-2,TGTGCCAGCAGCCCATACAGGTTAGGGATGAACACTGAAGCTTTCTTT,CASSPYRLGMNTEAFF
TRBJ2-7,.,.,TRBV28,TGTGCCAGCATTAAACACTCCTACGAGCAGTACTTC,CASIKHSYEQYF
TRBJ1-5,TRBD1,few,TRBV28,TGTGCCAGCAGTTTAGCCCAGGGGGCGCTTCAGCCCCAGCATTTT,CASSLAQGALQPQHF
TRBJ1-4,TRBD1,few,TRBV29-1,TGCAGCGTAGGTACAGGGGGTAAACTGTTTTTT,CSVGTGGKLFF
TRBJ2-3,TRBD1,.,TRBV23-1,TGCGCCAGCGCAGGAGACAGGGGCAGCACAGATACGCAGTATTTT,CASAGDRGSTDTQYF
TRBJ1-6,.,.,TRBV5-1,TGCGCCAGCAGCCGGACAGAGTCCTATAATTCACCCCTCCACTTT,CASSRTESYNSPLHF
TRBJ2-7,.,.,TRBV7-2,TGTGCCAGCAGCTTAAGGGGGAATTCCTACGAGCAGTACTTC,CASSLRGNSYEQYF
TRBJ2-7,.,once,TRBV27,TGTGCCAGCAGTTTAGGGACTTCCTACGAGCAGTACTTC,CASSLGTSYEQYF
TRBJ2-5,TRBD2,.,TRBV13,TGTGCCAGCAGCTGGCGACTAGCGGGGCAAGAGACCCAGTACTTC,CASSWRLAGQETQYF
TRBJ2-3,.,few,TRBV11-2,TGTGCCAGCAGGGGATTAAGGGGGGGCCCAGATACGCAGTATTTT,CASRGLRGGPDTQYF
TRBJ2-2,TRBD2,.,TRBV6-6,TGTGCCAGCAGTTCGCGGGGGACCGGGGAGCTGTTTTTT,CASSSRGTGELFF
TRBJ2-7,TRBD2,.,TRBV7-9,TGTGCCAGCAGCTTCGGGGGGAGCTCCTACGAGCAGTACTTC,CASSFGGSSYEQYF
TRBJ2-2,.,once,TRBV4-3,TGCGCCAGCAGCCAAGCCCTGGGGGGGCGAACCGGGGAGCTGTTTTTT,CASSQALGGRTGELFF
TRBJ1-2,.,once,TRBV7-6,TGTGCCAGCAGCCCCTCCGTCAGGGAAGGCTACACCTTC,CASSPSVREGYTF
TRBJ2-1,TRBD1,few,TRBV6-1,TGTGCCAGCAGAGCCGGGACAGGGGGCGATGAGCAGTTCTTC,CASRAGTGGDEQFF
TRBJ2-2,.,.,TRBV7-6,TGTGCCAGCAGCTTAGTGGACGGGGAGTACACCGGGGAGCTGTTTTTT,CASSLVDGEYTGELFF
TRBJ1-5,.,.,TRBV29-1,TGCAGCGTTGGGGGTCCAACGAGGGAACAGCCCCAGCATTTT,CSVGGPTREQPQHF
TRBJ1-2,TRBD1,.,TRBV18,TGTGCCAGCTCACCAGGACAGGGGTCCGGCTACACCTTC,CASSPGQGSGYTF
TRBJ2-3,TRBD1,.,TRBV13,TGTGCCAGCAGCTTAGTCGACAGGGTGGGAGATACGCAGTATTTT,CASSLVDRVGDTQYF
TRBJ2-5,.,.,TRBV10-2,TGCGCCAGCAGTGAGTGGGACAACCCCGTTCGGGGGACCCAGTACTTC,CASSEWDNPVRGTQYF
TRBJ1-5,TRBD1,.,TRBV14,TGTGCCAGCAGCCCCTATACAACTGCTGCAACCGGGACAGCAAATCAGCCCCAGCATTTT,CASSPYTTAATGTANQPQHF